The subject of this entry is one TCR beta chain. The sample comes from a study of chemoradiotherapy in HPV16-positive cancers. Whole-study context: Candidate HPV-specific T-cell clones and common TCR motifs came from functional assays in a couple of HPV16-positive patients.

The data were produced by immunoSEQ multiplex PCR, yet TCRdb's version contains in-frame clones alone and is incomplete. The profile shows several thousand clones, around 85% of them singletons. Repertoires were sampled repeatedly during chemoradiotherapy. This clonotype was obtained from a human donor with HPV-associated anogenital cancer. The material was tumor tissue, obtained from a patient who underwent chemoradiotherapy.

This CDR3 reads CASSYTEGGTNEKLFF. The CDR3 nucleotides read TGTGCCAGCAGTTACACGGAGGGGGGCACTAATGAAAAACTGTTTTTT. V is TRBV6-5 and J is TRBJ1-4; possible D gene TRBD1, 6 bases. Trimming stripped 2 bases from V and 2 bases from J, with 12 bases between. Per germline, CDR1 MNHEY and CDR2 SVGAGI. CDR3 length equals 16 residues.